Listed here are 4 T cell receptor beta chains from one sample, sequenced in a study of cytomegalovirus exposure and HLA in healthy donors. The PCR was carried out with 60 Vbeta primers and 13 Jbeta primers. Measured with immunoSEQ multiplex PCR; TCRdb has only the in-frame clones, and not every one. The table lists 150,000 to 200,000 clones, around 72% of them singletons, with approximately 2.3% in the top ten. The sequenced sample consisted of PBMCs. The receptors were gathered from a female donor in good health and CMV-seronegative.

The chain employs TRBV2 and TRBJ1-3; no reliable D call. The CDR3 totals 15 residues. CDR1 SNHLY and CDR2 FYNNEI come from the germline V gene. V was cut by 5 bases and J by 0 bases, with 11 bases left in between. DNA of the CDR3: TGTGCCAGCAGTTCGGTTGCCCTCTCTGGAAACACCATATATTTT. Translation gives CASSSVALSGNTIYF.

This chain uses TRBV18 with TRBJ1-5; D unresolved. V lost 5 bases to trimming and J lost 3 bases, with 14 bases between them. Germline V gives CDR1 KGHSH, CDR2 LQKENI. The CDR3 is 15 amino acids. The CDR3 region is CASSVLGSPNQPQHF. In nucleotides, the CDR3 is TGTGCCAGCTCAGTCTTAGGGAGCCCCAATCAGCCCCAGCATTTT.

This clone was picked up a small number of times. This rearrangement joins TRBV13 to TRBJ2-1, with 10 bases fitting TRBD2. The ends lost 5 bases at V and 5 bases at J; junction bases unmatched: 6. CDR1 and CDR2 from the germline V gene are PRHDT and FYEKMQ (reference sequence). The CDR3 loop spans 15 amino acids. The CDR3 sequence is CASSPRLAGHNEQFF. The CDR3 bases are TGTGCCAGCAGCCCACGACTAGCGGGTCACAATGAGCAGTTCTTC.

The sample holds a few counts of this clone. The chain joins TRBV9 to TRBJ2-1; D not resolved. CDR1 and CDR2 from the germline V gene are SGDLS and YYNGEE. V lost 0 bases and J lost 8, with 12 bases in between. The CDR3 is 14 amino acids. CDR3 coding DNA: TGTGCCAGCAGCGTAGTGGTAGAAACCTATGAGCAGTTCTTC. It yields the protein CASSVVVETYEQFF.